This T cell receptor (beta chain) was captured by sequencing in a study of shared clonotypes between healthy human individuals. Study at large: Each donor's CD8 memory used one plate, CD8 naive two, each CD4 subset three. Overall study findings and caveats: Few donors restricted represented genetic and exposure-history diversity.

The authors loaded 200 ng DNA, about 30,000 T cell genomes, into sorted-subset replicate PCRs. TCRdb's copy holds only in-frame clones and misses some; the assay was immunoSEQ multiplex PCR. The repertoire includes about 690,000 clones, about 92% of them detected once, and more than 30% sits in the top ten. The study drew its donors from healthy HIV-negative adults without recent acute infections or vaccinations. This clone is a singleton in its sample. Its antigen is unknown. Trimming left V 0 bases short and J 7 bases short, with 12 bases between. CDR3 length: 15 amino acids. CDR1 and CDR2 from the germline V gene are MNHEY and SVGAGI.

The chain has TRBV6-5 and TRBJ2-2, with D possibly being TRBD2 (5 bases). Sequencing input: memory CD8+ T cells from PBMCs. The subset is: CD45RO+ cells pooled with CCR7-negative TemRA cells. The receptor was isolated from a man in his late teens or twenties in good health. Some clones in this sample may be carry-over from other donors' samples. CDR3 sequence reads: CASSYSGSEGGELFF. The CDR3 bases are TGTGCCAGCAGTTACTCGGGCTCTGAGGGCGGGGAGCTGTTTTTT.